This TCR beta chain came from a study of shared clonotypes between healthy human individuals. Looking at the study overall: Two female and three male donors aged 18 to 49 were enrolled. Used for every donor were three CD4 naive, three CD4 memory, two CD8 naive and one CD8 memory plate. Overall study findings and caveats: Roughly 5% of naive CD4 clonotypes were common to several donors. A generally larger estimated richness was seen in naive subsets than in memory subsets.

Naive CD8 cells, CD45RO-negative and positively selected for CCR7, excluded terminally differentiated effector memory CD45RA+ cells. The CDR3 extends over 16 amino acids. V dropped 4 bases and J dropped 6 bases, with 21 bases sitting between them. CDR1 is SEHNR, CDR2 FQNEAQ, per germline (reference sequence). Profiling relied on immunoSEQ multiplex PCR, and the TCRdb table lists in-frame clones only, not all of them. This table holds some 1,900,000 clones, about 94% found once. Concerning this clone itself: Its specificity is not known.

V and J are TRBV7-9 and TRBJ1-2, with D perhaps TRBD1 (6 bases). The sequence was obtained from a man between 18 and 35 years old in good health. The sequencing sample was made of naive CD8+ T cells sorted from blood. In DNA form, the CDR3 reads TGTGCCAGCAGCTCCTCACCTGGAGAGGGGGGGGATGGCTACACCTTC. Protein: CASSSSPGEGGDGYTF.